This T cell receptor (beta chain) was sequenced in a study of blood T cell repertoires in COVID-19. At the level of the study: From T cells, B-cell-depleted T cells, or PBMCs came the material, which was cDNA or gDNA.

Produced via immunoSEQ multiplex PCR; TCRdb's table is partial and in-frame only. Among 200,000 to 250,000 clones listed, about four fifths were seen once. Participant age was about 18 to 89 years, and participants resided in around 24 US areas. Trimming took 7 bases from V and 4 from J, leaving 12 bases between them. CDR3 length: 14 residues. CDR1 and CDR2 from the germline V gene are KGHDR and SFDVKD. This clone has a single count. V is TRBV24-1 and J is TRBJ2-2; perhaps TRBD1 as D (6 bases). The receptor was isolated from a man in his sixties who had recovered from COVID-19. Input material: PBMCs or T cells enriched from blood (not recorded which). Here the CDR3 DNA reads TGTGCCACCAGCGGGGACAAGCCCACCGGGGAGCTGTTTTTT. Residues: CATSGDKPTGELFF.